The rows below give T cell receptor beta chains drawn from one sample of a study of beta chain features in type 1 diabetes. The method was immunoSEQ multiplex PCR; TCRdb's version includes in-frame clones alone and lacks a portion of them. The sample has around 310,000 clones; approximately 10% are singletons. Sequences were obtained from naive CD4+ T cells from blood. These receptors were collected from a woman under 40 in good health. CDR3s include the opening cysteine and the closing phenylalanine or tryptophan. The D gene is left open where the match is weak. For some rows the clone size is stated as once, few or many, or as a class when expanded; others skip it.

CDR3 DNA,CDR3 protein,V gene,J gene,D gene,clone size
TGTGCCTGGAGTACGACAGATAGCAATCAGCCCCAGCATTTT,CAWSTTDSNQPQHF,TRBV30,TRBJ1-5,.,few
TGTGCCAGCTCACCACGACAGGATGCGGAGACCCAGTACTTC,CASSPRQDAETQYF,TRBV18,TRBJ2-5,.,.
TGTGCCAGCGGTAATTTGACAGCTTTCTATGGCTACACCTTC,CASGNLTAFYGYTF,TRBV11-2,TRBJ1-2,.,few
TGTGCCAGCAGCGGAGGGGGCTGGAACACTGAAGCTTTCTTT,CASSGGGWNTEAFF,TRBV7-3,TRBJ1-1,TRBD1,.
TGCGCCAGCAGGCGACTAGCGGGAGTGGATGAGCAGTTCTTC,CASRRLAGVDEQFF,TRBV5-1,TRBJ2-1,TRBD2,.
TGTGCCAGCAGTTACCTACAGGGGGGTCGTGAAAAACTGTTTTTT,CASSYLQGGREKLFF,TRBV27,TRBJ1-4,TRBD1,few
TGTGCCAGCTCACCAACGGGACAGTTCGACTCTCAGCCCCAGCATTTT,CASSPTGQFDSQPQHF,TRBV18,TRBJ1-5,TRBD1,.
TGTGCCAGCCGGACGGACAGGGGCCTTAGACAGCCCCAGCATTTT,CASRTDRGLRQPQHF,TRBV6-1,TRBJ1-5,TRBD1,few
TGTGCCAGCAGTAACAGGGGTTACGAGCAGTACTTC,CASSNRGYEQYF,TRBV6-5,TRBJ2-7,TRBD1,.
TGTGCCAGCAGTCCTCCCGGGACAGGGAACGAGCAGTACTTC,CASSPPGTGNEQYF,TRBV4-2,TRBJ2-7,TRBD1,few
TGTGCCACCAGCTGGTGGCCCTACGAGCAGTACTTC,CATSWWPYEQYF,TRBV11-3,TRBJ2-7,.,few
TGTGCCAGCAGCGTAGCTCCCGTTGGGGGCGATGAGCAGTTCTTC,CASSVAPVGGDEQFF,TRBV9,TRBJ2-1,.,.
TGTGCCAGCTCACCACCTAGTTGGTCCTTATACAATGAGCAGTTCTTC,CASSPPSWSLYNEQFF,TRBV18,TRBJ2-1,.,.
TGTGCCAGTAGTATAGGCGTCGTGAACAATGAGCAGTTCTTC,CASSIGVVNNEQFF,TRBV19,TRBJ2-1,.,.
TGCGCCAGCAGCTTGGTGGGACAGGGAGTGGTTGAGCAGTTCTTC,CASSLVGQGVVEQFF,TRBV5-1,TRBJ2-1,TRBD1,few
TGTGCCAGCAGCTTAGCTGTTGTCGGGGGTTTAAGGAATGAGCAGTTCTTC,CASSLAVVGGLRNEQFF,TRBV7-2,TRBJ2-1,.,.
TGTGCCAGCAGCCTAGACGGAGACTCTGGAAACACCATATATTTT,CASSLDGDSGNTIYF,TRBV7-2,TRBJ1-3,.,.
TGTGCCAGCAGCTTAGGGACAGCGACGACCGGGGAGCTGTTTTTT,CASSLGTATTGELFF,TRBV7-9,TRBJ2-2,.,.
TGTGCCAGCAGTGAGTCTCCCCTCGGTACGCAGTATTTT,CASSESPLGTQYF,TRBV2,TRBJ2-3,.,few
TGTGCCAGCTCACCACGGACTCCACTACAAAGTAAGGACAATGAGCAGTTCTTC,CASSPRTPLQSKDNEQFF,TRBV18,TRBJ2-1,.,.
TGCGCCAGCAGAACTAGCTACTATGAGCAGTTCTTC,CASRTSYYEQFF,TRBV5-1,TRBJ2-1,.,.
TGTGCCAGCAGTTCCCCAGCGGGATACTACAATGAGCAGTTCTTC,CASSSPAGYYNEQFF,TRBV28,TRBJ2-1,TRBD2,.
TGTGCCAGCAGTTATGCCCGGGGCGGGGAGGGCAAAAACATTCAGTACTTC,CASSYARGGEGKNIQYF,TRBV27,TRBJ2-4,TRBD2,few
TGTGCCAGCAGCGGCGGACTAGCGGGAGCCCTCTACGAGCAGTACTTC,CASSGGLAGALYEQYF,TRBV9,TRBJ2-7,TRBD2,.
TGTGCCAGCTCCCGCGGTGGGACAATCAATTACAATGAGCAGTTCTTC,CASSRGGTINYNEQFF,TRBV18,TRBJ2-1,.,few
TGTGCCAGCAGCGGGTTGGGCCGGGGGCAGCCCCAGCATTTT,CASSGLGRGQPQHF,TRBV7-9,TRBJ1-5,.,.
TGTGCCAGCAACCCCGCGGCGGGAGGGACAGATACGCAGTATTTT,CASNPAAGGTDTQYF,TRBV6-1,TRBJ2-3,TRBD2,.
TGTGCCATCAGTGAGAGGGGCAGGGATGAGACCCAGTACTTC,CAISERGRDETQYF,TRBV10-3,TRBJ2-5,.,.
TGTGCCAGCAGTGGCTGGCAGGGGGGATACGAGCAGTACTTC,CASSGWQGGYEQYF,TRBV6-5,TRBJ2-7,.,.
TGCGCCAGCAGCTTGGAACGGGAAAACACCGGGGAGCTGTTTTTT,CASSLERENTGELFF,TRBV5-1,TRBJ2-2,.,few
TGTGCCAGCAGCCTGGGACTAGCAGCTAATACGCAGTATTTT,CASSLGLAANTQYF,TRBV7-2,TRBJ2-3,TRBD2,few
TGTGCCAGCAGTCGACAGGGGGGTACCGGGGAGCTGTTTTTT,CASSRQGGTGELFF,TRBV9,TRBJ2-2,TRBD1,few
TGTGCCAGCAGTCCCCCGACTAGCGGAGCCTACAATGAGCAGTTCTTC,CASSPPTSGAYNEQFF,TRBV28,TRBJ2-1,TRBD2,.
TGTGCCAGCAGCTTAGGAACAACCGGGACTAGCGGGAGGTACAATGAGCAGTTCTTC,CASSLGTTGTSGRYNEQFF,TRBV11-2,TRBJ2-1,TRBD2,few
TGTGCCAGCAGGGACAAGGGGTTTAATCAGCCCCAGCATTTT,CASRDKGFNQPQHF,TRBV6-1,TRBJ1-5,.,.
TGTGCCAGCAGCCGTACCTTGAAGCAACAGTTCTTC,CASSRTLKQQFF,TRBV7-2,TRBJ2-1,.,.
TGCGCCAGCAGCTTGGTACTGACAGGGGGCAATGAGCAGTTCTTC,CASSLVLTGGNEQFF,TRBV5-1,TRBJ2-1,TRBD1,.
TGCGCCAGCAGCCTCATAGCGGGAGCGAACACCGGGGAGCTGTTTTTT,CASSLIAGANTGELFF,TRBV4-3,TRBJ2-2,TRBD2,few
TGTGCTAGCAGCCGGACTAGCGGGAAGGGTACGCAGTATTTT,CASSRTSGKGTQYF,TRBV7-7,TRBJ2-3,TRBD2,few
TGTGCCACAACAGGGAGCACAGATACGCAGTATTTT,CATTGSTDTQYF,TRBV28,TRBJ2-3,.,.
TGTGCCAGCAGTTCCGGACAGGGATGGACTGAAGCTTTCTTT,CASSSGQGWTEAFF,TRBV28,TRBJ1-1,TRBD1,.
TGCAGCGCCTTCGGGGGTCGGGGTGGCTCCTACAATGAGCAGTTCTTC,CSAFGGRGGSYNEQFF,TRBV29-1,TRBJ2-1,.,.
TGTGCCAGCAGTTACCTACAGAATCAGCCCCAGCATTTT,CASSYLQNQPQHF,TRBV6-5,TRBJ1-5,.,few
TGTGCCTGGAGTGTTGCCTCGGACAACACAGATACGCAGTATTTT,CAWSVASDNTDTQYF,TRBV30,TRBJ2-3,.,few
TGTGCCTGGACCCGGGACAGCAACCAAGAGACCCAGTACTTC,CAWTRDSNQETQYF,TRBV30,TRBJ2-5,TRBD1,few
TGTGCCAGCAGCTTCAGACTAGCGGGTGACACCGGGGAGCTGTTTTTT,CASSFRLAGDTGELFF,TRBV4-2,TRBJ2-2,TRBD2,few
TGTGCCAGCAGTCCATTCGGGACAGGGTCCTACGAGCAGTACTTC,CASSPFGTGSYEQYF,TRBV28,TRBJ2-7,TRBD1,.
TGTGCCAGCAGCGTAACAACGGACGGAGGCTTAAGAGGCGGCTACACCTTC,CASSVTTDGGLRGGYTF,TRBV9,TRBJ1-2,.,.